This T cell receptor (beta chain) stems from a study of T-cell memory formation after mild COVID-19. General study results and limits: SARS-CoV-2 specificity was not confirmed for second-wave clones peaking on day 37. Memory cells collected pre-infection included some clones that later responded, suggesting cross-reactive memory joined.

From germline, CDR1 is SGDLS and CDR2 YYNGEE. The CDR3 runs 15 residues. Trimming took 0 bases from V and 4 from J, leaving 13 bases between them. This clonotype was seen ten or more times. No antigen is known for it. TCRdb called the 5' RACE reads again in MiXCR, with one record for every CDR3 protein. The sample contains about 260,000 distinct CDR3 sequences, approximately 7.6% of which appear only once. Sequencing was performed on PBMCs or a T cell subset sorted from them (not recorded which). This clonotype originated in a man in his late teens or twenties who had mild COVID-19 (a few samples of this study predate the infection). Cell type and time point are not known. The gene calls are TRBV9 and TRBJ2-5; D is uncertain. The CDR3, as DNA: TGTGCCAGCAGCGTAGGTTTCGGGTCAGGAGAGACCCAGTACTTC. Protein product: CASSVGFGSGETQYF.